The clone carrying this TCR beta chain was counted a few times. The data were produced by immunoSEQ multiplex PCR, yet TCRdb's version contains in-frame clones alone and is incomplete. The sample comprises about 37,000 clones, 60% to 80% of which are singletons, and 20% to 25% rests with the top ten. Germline CDR1 is MNHEY and CDR2 is SMNVEV (reference sequence). V shed 6 bases and J 3 bases; nucleotides not matched to a gene: 8. The CDR3 loop spans 15 amino acids. This entry is derived from a study of OX40 agonist ivuxolimab in advanced cancers. Study-level information: Three patients responded partially, comprising one with hepatocellular carcinoma and two with cutaneous melanoma.

V and J are TRBV27 and TRBJ1-3; 7 bases fit TRBD1. The clonotype comes from an adult with an advanced solid tumor such as melanoma, head and neck, liver or kidney cancer. The source was CD4+ or CD8+ T cells sorted from blood, collected in a trial of the OX40 agonist ivuxolimab. The DNA of the CDR3 is TGTGCCAGCAGCCCTACAGGGGCGTTTGGAAACACCATATATTTT. Translation gives CASSPTGAFGNTIYF.